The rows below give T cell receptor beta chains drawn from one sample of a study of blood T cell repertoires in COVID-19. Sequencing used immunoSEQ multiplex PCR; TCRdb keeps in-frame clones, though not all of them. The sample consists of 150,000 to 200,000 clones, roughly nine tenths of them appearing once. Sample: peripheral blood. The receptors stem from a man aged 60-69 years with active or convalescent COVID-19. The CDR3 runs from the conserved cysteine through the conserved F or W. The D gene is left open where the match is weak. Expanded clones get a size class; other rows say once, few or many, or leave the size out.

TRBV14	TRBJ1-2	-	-	TGTGCCAGCAGCCAAGCTGAGGGAGGGAACTATGGCTACACCTTC	CASSQAEGGNYGYTF
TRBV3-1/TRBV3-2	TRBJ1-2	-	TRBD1	TGTGCCAGCAGCCAAGGAAGGGACAGGGGGCTATATGGCTACACCTTC	CASSQGRDRGLYGYTF
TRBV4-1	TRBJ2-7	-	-	TGCGCCAGCAGCCACCTAGCGTCTAGGAGCTCCTACGAGCAGTACTTC	CASSHLASRSSYEQYF
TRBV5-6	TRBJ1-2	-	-	TGTGCCAGCAGCCCAGGGCGCAGCTATGGCTACACCTTC	CASSPGRSYGYTF
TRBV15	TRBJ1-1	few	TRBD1	TGTGCCACCAGCAGAGATAATGTAATGACAGGGGCGCACACTGAAGCTTTCTTT	CATSRDNVMTGAHTEAFF
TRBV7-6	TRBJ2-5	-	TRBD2	TGTGCCAGCAGCGGCGTGGGACTAGCCGCTTTGTGGGAAGAGACCCAGTACTTC	CASSGVGLAALWEETQYF
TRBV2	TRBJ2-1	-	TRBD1	TGTGCCAGCAGTGGTGTGGACAGGGGGCGCGATGAGCAGTTCTTC	CASSGVDRGRDEQFF
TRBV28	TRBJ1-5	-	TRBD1	TGTGCCGGGAACAGGGGTTCGGGTCAGCCCCAGCATTTT	CAGNRGSGQPQHF
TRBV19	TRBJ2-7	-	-	TGTGCCAGTAGTATAGGGGCCCCCAGCTCCTACGAGCAGTACTTC	CASSIGAPSSYEQYF
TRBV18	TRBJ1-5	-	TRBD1	TGTGCCAGCTCACCAGCATCCGGGACAGGGGGCTCTGATCAGCCCCAGCATTTT	CASSPASGTGGSDQPQHF
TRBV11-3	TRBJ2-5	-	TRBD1	TGTGCCAGCAACAACCCGGGACAGCGGACCTGTTCTCAAGAGACCCAGTACTTC	CASNNPGQRTCSQETQYF
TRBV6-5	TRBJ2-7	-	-	TGTGCCACCGAAACAGGGATTTTCGACGAGCAGTACTTC	CATETGIFDEQYF
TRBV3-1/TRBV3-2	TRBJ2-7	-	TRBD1	TGTGCCAGCAGACGACAGGGGGCGCCGGAGCAGTACTTC	CASRRQGAPEQYF
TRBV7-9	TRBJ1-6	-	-	TGTGCCAGCAGCTTAGCCGGCGGGTATTCACCCCTCCACTTT	CASSLAGGYSPLHF
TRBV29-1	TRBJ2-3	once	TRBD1	TGCAGCGTTGAAGCCAAGAAAGGACAGGGGACAGATACGCAGTATTTT	CSVEAKKGQGTDTQYF
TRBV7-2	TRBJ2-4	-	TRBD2	TGTGCCAGCAGCTTAGCAGCGGGGGCGTTAAAAAACATTCAGTACTTC	CASSLAAGALKNIQYF
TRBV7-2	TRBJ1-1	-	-	TGTGCCAGCAGCTCCGCCGCATACAGGCAGAACACTGAAGCTTTCTTT	CASSSAAYRQNTEAFF
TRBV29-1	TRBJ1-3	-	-	TGCAGCGTAGGGTCTGACAGAAGCTCTGGAAACACCATATATTTT	CSVGSDRSSGNTIYF
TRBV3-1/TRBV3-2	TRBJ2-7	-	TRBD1	TGTGCCAGCAGCCTTGGACAGGGGCCCTACGAGCAGTACTTC	CASSLGQGPYEQYF
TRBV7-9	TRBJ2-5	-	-	TGTGCCAGCAGCCAATTAGTAATCCAAGAGACCCAGTACTTC	CASSQLVIQETQYF
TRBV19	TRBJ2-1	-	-	TGTGCCAGTAAGCCGGGGCGGGAAATAAATGAGCAGTTCTTC	CASKPGREINEQFF
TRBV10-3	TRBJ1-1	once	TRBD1	TGTGCCATCTCAGGGGGCAGGGACACTGAAGCTTTCTTT	CAISGGRDTEAFF
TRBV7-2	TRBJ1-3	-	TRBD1	TGTGCCAGCAGCCCCGATCTGAGACAGGGGACTGGAAACACCATATATTTT	CASSPDLRQGTGNTIYF
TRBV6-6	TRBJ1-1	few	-	TGTGCCAGCAGTTACTCCCGCCAGATTGAAGCTTTCTTT	CASSYSRQIEAFF
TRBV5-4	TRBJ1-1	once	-	TGTGCCAGCAGCTTGTATTTTGACACTGAAGCTTTCTTT	CASSLYFDTEAFF
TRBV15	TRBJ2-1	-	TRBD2	TGTGCCACCAGCAGACTAAACTCAGCGGGAGGGCCGGGTGAGCAGTTCTTC	CATSRLNSAGGPGEQFF
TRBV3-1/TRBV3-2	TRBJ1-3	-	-	TGTGCCAGCAGACTAAGCGGGGGGCTTGGAAACACCATATATTTT	CASRLSGGLGNTIYF
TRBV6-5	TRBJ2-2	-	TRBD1	TGTGCCAGCAGTCTCAGGGGGCCGAGCACCGGGGAGCTGTTTTTT	CASSLRGPSTGELFF
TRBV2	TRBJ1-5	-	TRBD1	TGTGCCAGCAGTGGGACAGGAGGCGATCAGCCCCAGCATTTT	CASSGTGGDQPQHF
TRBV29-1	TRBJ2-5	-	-	TGCAGCGTCTGGACATTGGGAGAGACCCAGTACTTC	CSVWTLGETQYF
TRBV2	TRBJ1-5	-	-	TGTGCCAGCAGTCCGGGGGGGAGCAATCAGCCCCAGCATTTT	CASSPGGSNQPQHF
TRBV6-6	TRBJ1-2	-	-	TGTGCCAGCAGTTACTCGAACAGGGAGGGCTATGGCTACACCTTC	CASSYSNREGYGYTF
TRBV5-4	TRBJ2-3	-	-	TGTGCCAGCAGCTTGGACGGGCAGGGAAGCGCAGATACGCAGTATTTT	CASSLDGQGSADTQYF
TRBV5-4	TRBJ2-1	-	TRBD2	TGTGCCAGCAGCTTGCGGGCTAGCGGGGCAGATGAGCAGTTCTTC	CASSLRASGADEQFF
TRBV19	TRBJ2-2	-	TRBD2	TGTGCCAGTAGTCCATGGACTAGCGGGATGTCCGGGGAGCTGTTTTTT	CASSPWTSGMSGELFF
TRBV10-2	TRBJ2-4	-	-	TGCGCCAGCAGTGATACAGGGCAGGCCCAAAACATTCAGTACTTC	CASSDTGQAQNIQYF
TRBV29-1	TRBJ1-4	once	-	TGCAGCGTTGGGGCTGGTGAAAAACTGTTTTTT	CSVGAGEKLFF
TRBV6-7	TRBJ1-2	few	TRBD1	TGTGCCACCGCGTCTGGGACAGGGGGCGACTATGGCTACACCTTC	CATASGTGGDYGYTF
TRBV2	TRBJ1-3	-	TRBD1	TGTGCCAGCAGTGAAACATTGGACAGGGTCGGAAACACCATATATTTT	CASSETLDRVGNTIYF
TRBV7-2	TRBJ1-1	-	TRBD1	TGTGCCAGCAGCTTAGTAGGGGGCGAGAGGACTGAAGCTTTCTTT	CASSLVGGERTEAFF
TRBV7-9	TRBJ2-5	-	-	TGTGCCAGCAGCTTGGGACTGGGGGTTGAGACCCAGTACTTC	CASSLGLGVETQYF
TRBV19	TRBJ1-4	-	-	TGTGCCAGTAGTATTCTTGGGGCGGCTAATGAAAAACTGTTTTTT	CASSILGAANEKLFF
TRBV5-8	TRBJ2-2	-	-	TGTGCCAGCAGCTTGGGGCTCCTAGAGGCCGGGGAGCTGTTTTTT	CASSLGLLEAGELFF
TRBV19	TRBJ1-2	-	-	TGTGCCAGTAGTATTGTGATGCAGGGATCTGGCTACACCTTC	CASSIVMQGSGYTF
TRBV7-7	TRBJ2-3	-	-	TGTGCCAGCAGCCCGCGCTCTGCTGGCACAGATACGCAGTATTTT	CASSPRSAGTDTQYF